Ten or more counts support the clone carrying this T cell receptor (beta chain). Its antigen is unknown. The sample is drawn from a study of T cells in Graves' hyperthyroidism and ophthalmopathy. Overall study: Pretreatment peripheral blood was obtained at initial diagnosis. Study conclusions and caveats: Most clonotypes expanded in thyroid above 0.001 were likewise present in blood.

Amplified regions were TCR beta CDR3 sequences from RNA transcripts. A first-round RT-PCR of the TCR CDR3 used the HTBI primer set. TCRdb reprocessed the multiplex PCR reads via MiXCR and lists one record per CDR3 protein. The sample shows some 350,000 distinct CDR3 sequences, roughly 15% of them seen only once. Used for diagnoses were clinical symptoms, serum thyroxine and TRAb, thyroid ultrasound and orbital computed tomography. The sample comprised blood. This clonotype was sampled from a woman aged 60-75 years with Graves' ophthalmopathy.

The CDR3 region has the DNA TGTGCCAGCAGCACAAGTGGACTAGCGGAAACCGGGGAGCTGTTTTTT. Residues: CASSTSGLAETGELFF. This sequence joins TRBV3-1 and TRBJ2-2, with TRBD2 matching over 10 bases. Per germline, CDR1 LGHDT and CDR2 YNNKEL (reference sequence). The CDR3 runs 16 residues. The V segment lost 5 bases and the J segment 5 bases; nucleotides outside the gene matches: 8. Looking up the rest from reference TRBV3-1 and TRBJ2-2 gives the full variable domain: DTAVSQTPKYLVTQMGNDKSIKCEQNLGHDTMYWYKQDSKKFLKIMFSYNNKELIINETVPNRFSPKSPDKAHLNLHINSLELGDSAVYFCASSTSGLAETGELFFGEGSRLTVL.